This TCR beta chain was captured by sequencing in a study of blood T cell repertoires in COVID-19. As for the study in general: Material from acute and convalescent COVID-19 was sourced from the United States, Italy and Spain. PBMCs, B-cell-depleted T cells, or T cells provided the cDNA or gDNA that made up the material.

The CDR3 spans 14 residues. Between the trimmed V and J ends, which lost 3 bases and 5 bases, there was a span of 11 bases. Germline V gene sequence: CDR1 LNHNV, CDR2 YYDKDF (reference sequence). In the original workflow: The assay estimated nucleated cells by amplifying reference gene primers. Produced via immunoSEQ multiplex PCR; TCRdb's table is partial and in-frame only. The V and J calls and clone size are taken from that table; D and trimming were inferred from the DNA. In the table there are more than 200,000 clones, more than 65% of which are singletons. This clonotype originated in a woman of 80 years or more with acute or convalescent COVID-19. The rearrangement links TRBV15 to TRBJ2-1; the D is unclear. The sample taken for sequencing was peripheral blood. The CDR3 nucleotides are TGTGCCACCAGCAGGGTAGACGGAGACAATGAGCAGTTCTTC. It specifies CATSRVDGDNEQFF. Variable domain in full (rest from reference TRBV15 and TRBJ2-1): DAMVIQNPRYQVTQFGKPVTLSCSQTLNHNVMYWYQQKSSQAPKLLFHYYDKDFNNEADTPDNFQSRRPNTSFCFLDIRSPGLGDTAMYLCATSRVDGDNEQFFGPGTRLTVL.